One and the same sample provided the 9 T cell receptor beta chains below, sequenced in a study of chemoradiotherapy in HPV16-positive cancers. Data came from immunoSEQ multiplex PCR; TCRdb stores just in-frame clones and leaves some out. The sample lists fewer than 40,000 clones, about 90% occurring once. This specimen was blood, taken from a patient who underwent chemoradiotherapy. The receptors were sampled from a human donor with HPV-associated anogenital cancer.

The chain links TRBV5-1 to TRBJ1-3, with D perhaps matching TRBD1 (6 bases). The CDR3 length is 16 residues. V shed 1 base and J shed 0 bases, with 11 bases lying between them. Looked up from germline, CDR1 is SGHRS and CDR2 is YFSETQ. CDR3 bases: TGCGCCAGCAGCTTGAAGGGGGACGACTCTGGAAACACCATATATTTT. This codes for CASSLKGDDSGNTIYF. Using reference TRBV5-1 and TRBJ1-3 for the parts outside the CDR3, the full variable domain is KAGVTQTPRYLIKTRGQQVTLSCSPISGHRSVSWYQQTPGQGLQFLFEYFSETQRNKGNFPGRFSGRQFSNSRSEMNVSTLELGDSALYLCASSLKGDDSGNTIYFGEGSWLTVV.

The chain links TRBV11-3 to TRBJ2-2; the match to TRBD1 covers 8 bases. V was pared by 5 bases and J by 4 bases, with 6 bases of the junction left unmatched. CDR3 size: 15 residues. The V gene's germline CDR1 is SGHNT and CDR2 YENEEA. The CDR3 reads CASSPRTGPTGELFF. The CDR3 DNA is TGTGCCAGCAGCCCTAGGACAGGGCCCACCGGGGAGCTGTTTTTT.

The V gene is TRBV19, the J gene TRBJ1-2; TRBD1 aligns across 9 bases. Per germline, CDR1 LNHDA and CDR2 SQIVND (reference sequence). This CDR3 has 13 amino acids. Trimming at V came to 4 bases and at J to 4 bases, leaving 1 base not matched to a gene. The CDR3 reads CASSRGQGYGYTF. CDR3 bases: TGTGCCAGTAGTAGGGGACAGGGCTATGGCTACACCTTC.

This chain connects TRBV5-1 to TRBJ2-6; no clear D gene. Per germline, CDR1 SGHRS and CDR2 YFSETQ. V gave up 6 bases and J gave up 4 bases, with 11 bases separating them. The CDR3 contains 14 residues. As DNA, the CDR3 is TGCGCCAGCAATAGGGTGTCCGGGGCCAACGTCCTGACTTTC. Translation: CASNRVSGANVLTF. The full variable domain, in which reference TRBV5-1 and TRBJ2-6 provide the parts outside the CDR3, is KAGVTQTPRYLIKTRGQQVTLSCSPISGHRSVSWYQQTPGQGLQFLFEYFSETQRNKGNFPGRFSGRQFSNSRSEMNVSTLELGDSALYLCASNRVSGANVLTFGAGSRLTVL.

This rearrangement joins TRBV19 to TRBJ2-1; 13 bases align to TRBD2. CDR1 and CDR2 (germline): LNHDA, SQIVND (reference sequence). The CDR3 spans 15 residues. Unmatched junction bases numbered 11, after V lost 10 bases and J lost 8 bases. The CDR3 DNA follows: TGTGCCACTCTTCCTGGGACTAGCGGGGCACATGAGCAGTTCTTC. This codes for CATLPGTSGAHEQFF.

This clone was recorded once. V usage is TRBV28 and J usage is TRBJ1-3; 9 bases are a match to TRBD1. The J segment lost 3 bases and the V segment lost 5 bases, leaving 5 bases of the junction unmatched. Germline CDR1 is MDHEN and CDR2 is SYDVKM. This CDR3 has 15 residues. CDR3 residues: CASSTQGAHGNTIYF. The CDR3, as DNA: TGTGCCAGCAGTACACAGGGGGCGCATGGAAACACCATATATTTT.

The chain couples TRBV27 to TRBJ1-6, with TRBD1 identical over 9 bases. The junction had 21 bases not matched to a gene; V was cut back by 3 bases and J by 9 bases. The CDR3 covers 20 residues. Germline V gives CDR1 MNHEY, CDR2 SMNVEV (reference sequence). DNA of the CDR3: TGTGCCAGCAGTTTTACCTTACGGGACAGGGATTATAATCGCCGTTCACCCCTCCACTTT. The encoded protein is CASSFTLRDRDYNRRSPLHF.

The chain recombines TRBV4-3 with TRBJ2-7; no clear D gene. Trimming stripped 1 base from V and 1 base from J, with 5 bases between. The V gene's germline CDR1 is LGHNA and CDR2 YSLEER. CDR3 length: 13 amino acids. The CDR3 loop is CASSQVGSYEQYF. CDR3 bases: TGCGCCAGCAGCCAAGTCGGTTCCTACGAGCAGTACTTC.

This sequence joins TRBV7-6 and TRBJ2-2, with TRBD2 matching over 8 bases. The CDR3 is 16 residues long. CDR1 and CDR2 from the germline V gene are SGHVS and FNYEAQ. Trimming cost V 2 bases and J 6 bases; bases outside gene matches: 8. CDR3 in amino acids: CASSLRSGGQAGELFF. CDR3 nucleotide sequence: TGTGCCAGCAGCTTACGGAGCGGGGGCCAGGCCGGGGAGCTGTTTTTT.